This TCR beta chain was identified during a study of cytomegalovirus exposure and HLA in healthy donors. The CDR3 is 12 residues long. V was clipped by 4 bases and J by 3 bases, with 8 bases between them. Per the germline V gene, CDR1 is SGHKS and CDR2 is YYEKEE (reference sequence). In regard to this clone: The antigen is undetermined.

Study-wide results and limits: In a later analysis, HLA-C alleles had the fewest associated TCRs, DRB1 alleles the most. The majority of CMV-associated TCR beta chains were reported as apparently HLA-restricted in a later analysis. When analyzed later, a missense DCLRE1C variant was found to be linked to TCR beta V- and J-gene trimming.

The PCR was carried out with 60 Vbeta primers and 13 Jbeta primers. Assay used: immunoSEQ multiplex PCR; TCRdb lists only in-frame clones, some missing. The data contain about 80,000 clones, about 80% of them singletons. The receptor's source is a man aged 50 or older in good health and CMV-seropositive. Material for sequencing was PBMCs. The rearrangement joins TRBV5-5 to TRBJ2-7; no clear D. The CDR3 DNA is TGTGCCAGCAGCGGTTCTAACTACGAGCAGTACTTC. Encoded protein: CASSGSNYEQYF.